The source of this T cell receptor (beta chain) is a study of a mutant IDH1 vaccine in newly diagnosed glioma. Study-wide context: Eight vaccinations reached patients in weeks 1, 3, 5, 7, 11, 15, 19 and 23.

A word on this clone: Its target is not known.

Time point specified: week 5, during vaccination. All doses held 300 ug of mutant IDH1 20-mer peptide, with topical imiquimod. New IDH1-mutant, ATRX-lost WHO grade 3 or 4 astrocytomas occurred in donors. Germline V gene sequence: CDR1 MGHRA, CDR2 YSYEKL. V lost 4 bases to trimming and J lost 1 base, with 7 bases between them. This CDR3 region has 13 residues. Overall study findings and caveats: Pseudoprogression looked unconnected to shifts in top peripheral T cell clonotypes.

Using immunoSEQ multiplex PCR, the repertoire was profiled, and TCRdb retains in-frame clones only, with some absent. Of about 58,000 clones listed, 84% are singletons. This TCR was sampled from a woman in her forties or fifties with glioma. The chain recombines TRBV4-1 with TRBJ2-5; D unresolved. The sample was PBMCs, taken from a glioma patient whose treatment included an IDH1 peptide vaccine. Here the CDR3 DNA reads TGCGCCAGCAGCCCCCAAACCCAAGAGACCCAGTACTTC. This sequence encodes CASSPQTQETQYF.